This T cell receptor beta chain appears in the sequencing data of a study of cytomegalovirus exposure and HLA in healthy donors. This PCR relied on a set of 60 Vbeta primers and 13 Jbeta primers. This table comes from immunoSEQ multiplex PCR, and its TCRdb copy is limited to in-frame clones, with some not included. The repertoire holds 87,000 or so clones, with 75% to 85% as singletons. In the case of this clone: What it recognizes is unknown.

Study-wide findings and caveats: Follow-up analysis later connected one missense variant in DCLRE1C with trimming of TCR beta V- and J-genes. Reports showed the classifier diagnosing cytomegalovirus status with high specificity and sensitivity. Immune exposure information available was restricted to CMV serostatus. Later work found most CMV-associated TCR beta chains apparently HLA-restricted.

The germline V gene has CDR1 SEHNR and CDR2 FQNEAQ (reference sequence). V gave up 9 bases and J gave up 6 bases; unmatched junction bases: 16. The CDR3 extends over 16 amino acids. The specimen was PBMCs. The chain couples TRBV7-9 to TRBJ2-1; 8 nucleotides align to TRBD2. The sequence was obtained from a woman aged 40 to 50 in good health and CMV-seronegative. CDR3 in amino acids: CARTSLSGGQANEQFF. CDR3 nucleotide sequence: TGTGCCAGGACTTCTCTAAGCGGGGGACAAGCCAATGAGCAGTTCTTC.